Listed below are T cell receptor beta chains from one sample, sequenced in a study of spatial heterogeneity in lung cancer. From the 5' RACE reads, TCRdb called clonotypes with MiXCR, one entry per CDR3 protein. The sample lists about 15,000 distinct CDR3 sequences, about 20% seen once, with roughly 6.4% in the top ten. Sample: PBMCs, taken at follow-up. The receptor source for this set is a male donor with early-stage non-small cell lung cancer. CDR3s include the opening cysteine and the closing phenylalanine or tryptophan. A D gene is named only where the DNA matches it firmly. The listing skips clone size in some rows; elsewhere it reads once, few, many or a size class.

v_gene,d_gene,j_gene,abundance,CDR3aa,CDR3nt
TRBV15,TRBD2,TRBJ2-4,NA,CATSSGGLAKNIQYF,TGTGCCACCAGCAGCGGGGGGTTGGCCAAAAACATTCAGTACTTC
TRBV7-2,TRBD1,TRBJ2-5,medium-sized,CASSLVDRGHQETQYF,TGTGCCAGCAGCTTAGTCGACAGGGGCCATCAAGAGACCCAGTACTTC
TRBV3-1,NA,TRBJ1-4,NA,CASSQARDEKLFF,TGTGCCAGCAGCCAAGCGAGGGATGAAAAACTGTTTTTT
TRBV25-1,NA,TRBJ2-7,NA,CASSVRPYEQYF,TGTGCCAGCAGTGTTAGACCCTACGAGCAGTACTTC
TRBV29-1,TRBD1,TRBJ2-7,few,CSVVNRGNEQYF,TGCAGCGTTGTAAACAGGGGCAACGAGCAGTACTTC
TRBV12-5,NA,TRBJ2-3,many,CASGLVLGGAQPDTQYF,TGTGCTAGTGGTTTGGTACTAGGTGGAGCGCAGCCAGATACGCAGTATTTT
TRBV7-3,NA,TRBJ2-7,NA,CASSLTVGVEQYF,TGTGCCAGCAGCTTAACGGTGGGAGTCGAGCAGTACTTC
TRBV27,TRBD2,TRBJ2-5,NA,CASRLWALGRAEDVTQYF,TGTGCCAGCAGATTGTGGGCTCTCGGGAGGGCAGAGGATGTGACCCAGTACTTC
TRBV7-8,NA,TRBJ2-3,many,CASSPGGLSMDTQYF,TGTGCCAGCAGCCCAGGAGGTCTTAGCATGGATACGCAGTATTTT
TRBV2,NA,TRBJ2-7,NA,CASSDGYEQYF,TGTGCCAGCAGTGATGGGTACGAGCAGTACTTC
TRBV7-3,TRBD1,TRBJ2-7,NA,CASSRTGPSSYEQYF,TGTGCCAGCAGCAGGACAGGGCCAAGCTCCTACGAGCAGTACTTC
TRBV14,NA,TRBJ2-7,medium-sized,CASSQARLGAEQYF,TGTGCCAGCAGCCAAGCTCGTCTTGGGGCCGAGCAGTACTTC
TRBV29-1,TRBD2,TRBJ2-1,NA,CSVEVPTSGALNEQFF,TGCAGCGTTGAAGTTCCGACTAGCGGGGCCCTCAATGAGCAGTTCTTC
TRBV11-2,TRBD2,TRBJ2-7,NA,CASSRSGGHYEQYF,TGTGCCAGCAGCCGTAGCGGGGGACACTACGAGCAGTACTTC
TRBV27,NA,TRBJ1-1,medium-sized,CASRLGTNTEAFF,TGTGCCAGCAGATTAGGGACAAACACTGAAGCTTTCTTT
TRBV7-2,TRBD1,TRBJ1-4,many,CASSPQTGPSEKLFF,TGTGCCAGCAGCCCCCAGACAGGGCCGAGTGAAAAACTGTTTTTT
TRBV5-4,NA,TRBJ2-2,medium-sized,CASSPWMSHNTGELFF,TGTGCCAGCAGCCCCTGGATGTCTCATAACACCGGGGAGCTGTTTTTT
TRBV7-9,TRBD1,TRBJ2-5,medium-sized,CASSDFDRAAQETQYF,TGTGCCAGCAGCGATTTCGACAGGGCTGCCCAAGAGACCCAGTACTTC
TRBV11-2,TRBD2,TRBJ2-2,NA,CASSLGAGGYTGELFF,TGTGCCAGCAGCTTAGGAGCGGGGGGGTACACCGGAGAGCTGTTTTTT
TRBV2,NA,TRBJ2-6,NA,CASIEVTDLSGANVLTF,TGTGCCAGCATAGAGGTAACAGACCTCTCTGGGGCCAACGTCCTGACTTTC
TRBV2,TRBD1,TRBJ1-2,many,CASTRDSNYGYTF,TGTGCCAGCACCAGGGACAGTAACTATGGCTACACCTTC
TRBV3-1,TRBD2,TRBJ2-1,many,CASSLAGILSGEQFF,TGTGCCAGCAGTTTAGCGGGGATCCTGTCCGGTGAGCAGTTCTTC
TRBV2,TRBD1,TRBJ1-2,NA,CASSGQGAPYGYTF,TGTGCCAGCAGTGGACAGGGGGCGCCGTATGGCTACACCTTC
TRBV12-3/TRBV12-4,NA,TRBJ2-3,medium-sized,CASSPGMGTDTQYF,TGTGCCAGCAGTCCAGGGATGGGGACAGATACGCAGTATTTT
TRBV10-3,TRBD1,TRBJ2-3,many,CATSGQGTTDTQYF,TGTGCCACTTCGGGACAGGGGACCACAGATACGCAGTATTTT
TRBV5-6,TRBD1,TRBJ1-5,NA,CASSRGTGDGNQPQHF,TGTGCCAGCAGCCGCGGGACAGGGGATGGCAATCAGCCCCAGCATTTT
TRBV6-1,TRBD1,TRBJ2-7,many,CASSVTDRSSYEQYF,TGTGCCAGCAGTGTAACGGACAGGAGCTCCTACGAGCAGTACTTC
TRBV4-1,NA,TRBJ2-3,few,CASSQDKGGSADTQYF,TGCGCCAGCAGCCAAGATAAGGGGGGGTCGGCAGATACGCAGTATTTT